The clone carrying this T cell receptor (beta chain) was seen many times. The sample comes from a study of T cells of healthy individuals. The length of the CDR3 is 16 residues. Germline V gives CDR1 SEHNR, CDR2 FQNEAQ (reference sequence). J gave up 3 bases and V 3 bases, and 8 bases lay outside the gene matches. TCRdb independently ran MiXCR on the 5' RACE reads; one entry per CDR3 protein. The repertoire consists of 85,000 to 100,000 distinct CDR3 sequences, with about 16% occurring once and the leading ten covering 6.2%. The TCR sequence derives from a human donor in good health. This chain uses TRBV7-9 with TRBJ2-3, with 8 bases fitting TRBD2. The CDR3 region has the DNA TGTGCCAGCAGCTTCTCTAGAGCGGGAGTAACAGATACGCAGTATTTT. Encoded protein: CASSFSRAGVTDTQYF.